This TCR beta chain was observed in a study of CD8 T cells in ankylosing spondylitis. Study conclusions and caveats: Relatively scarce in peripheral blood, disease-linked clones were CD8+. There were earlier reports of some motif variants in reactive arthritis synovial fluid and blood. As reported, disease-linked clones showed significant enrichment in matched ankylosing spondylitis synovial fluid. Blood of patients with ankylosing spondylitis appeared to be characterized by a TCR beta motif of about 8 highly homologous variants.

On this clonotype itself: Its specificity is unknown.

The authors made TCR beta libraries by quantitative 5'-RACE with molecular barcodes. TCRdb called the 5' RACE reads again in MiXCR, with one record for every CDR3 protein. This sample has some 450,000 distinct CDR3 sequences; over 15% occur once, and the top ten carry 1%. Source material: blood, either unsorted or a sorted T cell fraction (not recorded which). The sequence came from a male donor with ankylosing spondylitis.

CDR3 nucleotides: TGTGCCAGCAGTTTACAAAGGGGGAGTAGCAAACGAGAGACCCAGTACTTC. Translation gives CASSLQRGSSKRETQYF. This sequence joins TRBV12-3 or TRBV12-4 and TRBJ2-5; D is possibly TRBD1 (6 bases). Trimming cost V 2 bases and J 4 bases, with 20 bases left between them. The CDR3 runs 17 residues.